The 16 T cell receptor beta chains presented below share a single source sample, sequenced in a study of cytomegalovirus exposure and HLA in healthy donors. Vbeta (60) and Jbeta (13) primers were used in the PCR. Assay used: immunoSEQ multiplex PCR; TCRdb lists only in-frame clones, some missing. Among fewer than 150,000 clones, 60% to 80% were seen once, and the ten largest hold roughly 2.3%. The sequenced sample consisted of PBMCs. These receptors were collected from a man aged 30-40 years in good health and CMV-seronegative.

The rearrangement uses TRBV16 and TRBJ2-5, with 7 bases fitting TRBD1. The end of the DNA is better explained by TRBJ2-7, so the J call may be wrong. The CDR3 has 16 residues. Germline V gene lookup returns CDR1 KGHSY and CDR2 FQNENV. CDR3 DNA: TGTGCCAGCAGCCTCACCATCACAGGGGCCTCCTACGAGCAGTACTTC. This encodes CASSLTITGASYEQYF.

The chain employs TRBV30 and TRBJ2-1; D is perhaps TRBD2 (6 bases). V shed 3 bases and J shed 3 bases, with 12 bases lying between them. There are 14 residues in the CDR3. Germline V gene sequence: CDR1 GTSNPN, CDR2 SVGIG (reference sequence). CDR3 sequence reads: CAWSVDSGYNEQFF. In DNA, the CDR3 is TGTGCCTGGAGCGTTGATAGCGGCTACAATGAGCAGTTCTTC. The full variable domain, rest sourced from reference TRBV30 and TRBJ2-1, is SQTIHQWPATLVQPVGSPLSLECTVEGTSNPNLYWYRQAAGRGLQLLFYSVGIGQISSEVPQNLSASRPQDRQFILSSKKLLLSDSGFYLCAWSVDSGYNEQFFGPGTRLTVL.

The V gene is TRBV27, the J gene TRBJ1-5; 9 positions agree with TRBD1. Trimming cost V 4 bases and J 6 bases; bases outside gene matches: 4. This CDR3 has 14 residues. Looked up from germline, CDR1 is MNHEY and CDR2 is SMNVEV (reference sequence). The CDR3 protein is CASSYRGPSQPQHF. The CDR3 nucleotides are TGTGCCAGCAGTTACAGGGGGCCGAGTCAGCCCCAGCATTTT.

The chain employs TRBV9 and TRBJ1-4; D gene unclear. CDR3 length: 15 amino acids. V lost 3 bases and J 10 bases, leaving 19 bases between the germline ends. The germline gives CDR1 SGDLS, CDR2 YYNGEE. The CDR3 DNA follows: TGTGCCAGCAGCGGGGCGGGAGTGACCGCCGGAAAACTGTTTTTT. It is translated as CASSGAGVTAGKLFF.

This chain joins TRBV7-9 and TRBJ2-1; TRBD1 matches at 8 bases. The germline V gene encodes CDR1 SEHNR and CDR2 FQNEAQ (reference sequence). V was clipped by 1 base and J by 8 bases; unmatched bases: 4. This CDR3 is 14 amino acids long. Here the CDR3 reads CASSLGTGLDEQFF. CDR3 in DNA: TGTGCCAGCAGCTTAGGGACAGGGTTGGATGAGCAGTTCTTC.

This CDR3 reads CASSLTRDITEETQYF. CDR3 bases: TGTGCCAGCAGTTTGACCCGGGACATTACCGAAGAGACCCAGTACTTC. The chain uses TRBV28 and TRBJ2-5; D perhaps matches TRBD1 (6 bases). The CDR3 covers 16 residues. V gave up 3 bases and J gave up 3 bases, with 17 bases separating them. Germline CDR1 reads MDHEN; CDR2 reads SYDVKM.

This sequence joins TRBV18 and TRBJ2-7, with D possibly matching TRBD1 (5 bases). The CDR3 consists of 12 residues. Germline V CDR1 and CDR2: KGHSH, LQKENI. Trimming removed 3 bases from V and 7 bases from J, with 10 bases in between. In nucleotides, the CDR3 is TGTGCCAGCTCACCTCAGGGTCGAGAGCAGTACTTC. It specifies CASSPQGREQYF.

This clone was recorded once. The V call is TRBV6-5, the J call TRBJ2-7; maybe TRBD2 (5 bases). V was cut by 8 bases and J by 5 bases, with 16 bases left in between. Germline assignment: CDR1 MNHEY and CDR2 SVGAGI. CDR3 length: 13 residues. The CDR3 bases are TGTGCCAGCGGGGAACTAGGGCGGGACGAGCAGTACTTC. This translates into CASGELGRDEQYF.

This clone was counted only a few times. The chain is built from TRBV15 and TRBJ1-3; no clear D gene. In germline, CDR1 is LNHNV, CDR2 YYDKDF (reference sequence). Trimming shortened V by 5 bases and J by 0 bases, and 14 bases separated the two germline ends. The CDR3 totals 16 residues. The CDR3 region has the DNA TGTGCCACCAGCGTACGCAAACTTTACTCTGGAAACACCATATATTTT. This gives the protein CATSVRKLYSGNTIYF.

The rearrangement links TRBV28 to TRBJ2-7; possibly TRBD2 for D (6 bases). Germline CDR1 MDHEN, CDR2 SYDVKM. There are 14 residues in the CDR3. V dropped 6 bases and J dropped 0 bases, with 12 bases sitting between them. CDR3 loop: CASREGRGSYEQYF. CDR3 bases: TGTGCCAGCAGGGAGGGGCGAGGCTCCTACGAGCAGTACTTC.

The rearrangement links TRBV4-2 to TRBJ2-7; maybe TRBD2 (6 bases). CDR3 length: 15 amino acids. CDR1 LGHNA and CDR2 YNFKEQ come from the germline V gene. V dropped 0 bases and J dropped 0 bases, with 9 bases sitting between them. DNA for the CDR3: TGTGCCAGCAGCCAAGAGGCTAGCGCCTCCTACGAGCAGTACTTC. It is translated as CASSQEASASYEQYF.

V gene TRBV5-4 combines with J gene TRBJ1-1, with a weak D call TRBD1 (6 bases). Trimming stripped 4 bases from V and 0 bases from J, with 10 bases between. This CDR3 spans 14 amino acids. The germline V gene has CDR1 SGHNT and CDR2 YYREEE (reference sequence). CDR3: CASSQGQMNTEAFF. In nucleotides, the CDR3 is TGTGCCAGCAGCCAAGGACAGATGAACACTGAAGCTTTCTTT.

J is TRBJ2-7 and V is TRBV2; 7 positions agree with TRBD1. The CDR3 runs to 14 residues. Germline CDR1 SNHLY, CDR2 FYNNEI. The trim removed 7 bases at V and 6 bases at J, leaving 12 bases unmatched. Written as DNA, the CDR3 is TGTGCCAGCATGCCGACAGGGTGGGCTCGCGAGCAGTACTTC. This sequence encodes CASMPTGWAREQYF. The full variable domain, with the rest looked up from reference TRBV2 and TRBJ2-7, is EPEVTQTPSHQVTQMGQEVILRCVPISNHLYFYWYRQILGQKVEFLVSFYNNEISEKSEIFDDQFSVERPDGSNFTLKIRSTKLEDSAMYFCASMPTGWAREQYFGPGTRLTVT.

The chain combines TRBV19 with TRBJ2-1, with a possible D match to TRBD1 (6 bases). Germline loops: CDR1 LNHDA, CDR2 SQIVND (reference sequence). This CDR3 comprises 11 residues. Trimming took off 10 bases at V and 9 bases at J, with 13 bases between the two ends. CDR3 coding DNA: TGTGCCACAGGGGCCCGCCGTGAGCAGTTCTTC. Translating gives CATGARREQFF.

Written as DNA, the CDR3 is TGTGCCAGCAGCTTAGCGGACAGCCGCAATCAGCCCCAGCATTTT. Protein: CASSLADSRNQPQHF. V and J are TRBV7-6 and TRBJ1-5; tentative D call: TRBD1 (6 bases). The CDR3 is 15 amino acids. Germline lookup yields CDR1 SGHVS and CDR2 FNYEAQ. The V end was cut by 0 bases, the J end by 2 bases, with 8 bases between.

CDR3 amino acids: CASGEGYLNEKLFF. The CDR3 bases are TGCGCCAGCGGGGAGGGCTACCTTAATGAAAAACTGTTTTTT. This sequence joins TRBV5-1 and TRBJ1-4; D uncertain. The germline V and J ends were trimmed by 7 bases and 4 bases, with 14 bases remaining between them. This CDR3 comprises 14 residues. Germline CDR1 reads SGHRS; CDR2 reads YFSETQ. Combining the CDR3 with reference TRBV5-1 and TRBJ1-4 gives the whole variable domain KAGVTQTPRYLIKTRGQQVTLSCSPISGHRSVSWYQQTPGQGLQFLFEYFSETQRNKGNFPGRFSGRQFSNSRSEMNVSTLELGDSALYLCASGEGYLNEKLFFGSGTQLSVL.